Listed below are T cell receptor beta chains from one sample, sequenced in a study of T cells in narcolepsy. Sequencing was performed with immunoSEQ multiplex PCR; in TCRdb, only in-frame clones are kept and a portion is missing. This table holds approximately 30,000 clones, 78% found once. Sequencing was carried out using CD45RA- memory CD4+ T cells from PBMCs. These receptor sequences come from a human donor with narcolepsy. Both conserved end residues are part of each CDR3. D genes are given only for firm matches. Size tells how often a clone was seen (once, few, many) or the class of an expanded clone, and some rows leave it out.

cdr3_nt: TGTGCCAGCAGCCCCTCCGGGACCTGGGGAGAGACCCAGTACTTC; cdr3_aa: CASSPSGTWGETQYF; v_call: TRBV7-3; clone_size: -; j_call: TRBJ2-5; d_call: -
cdr3_nt: TGTGCCAGCAGTAACCGGGTGGGAGCCTACGAGCAGTACTTC; cdr3_aa: CASSNRVGAYEQYF; v_call: TRBV27; clone_size: -; j_call: TRBJ2-7; d_call: -
cdr3_nt: TGTGCCAGCAGTTTAACCTCCGGGAGGAATCAGCCCCAGCATTTT; cdr3_aa: CASSLTSGRNQPQHF; v_call: TRBV28; clone_size: -; j_call: TRBJ1-5; d_call: -
cdr3_nt: TGTGCCAGCAGCTCTCGCCGACGTGAAAAACTGTTTTTT; cdr3_aa: CASSSRRREKLFF; v_call: TRBV6-5; clone_size: -; j_call: TRBJ1-4; d_call: -
cdr3_nt: TGTGCCAGCAGCTTAAGCGGTTCTGGAAACACCATATATTTT; cdr3_aa: CASSLSGSGNTIYF; v_call: TRBV11-3; clone_size: once; j_call: TRBJ1-3; d_call: -
cdr3_nt: TGTGCCAGCAGTACTAACCAGGGGGAACGAGTCTACGAGCAGTACTTC; cdr3_aa: CASSTNQGERVYEQYF; v_call: TRBV5-4; clone_size: -; j_call: TRBJ2-7; d_call: TRBD1
cdr3_nt: TGTGCCAGCAGTGTAGCGGGCCAGAGCACAGATACGCAGTATTTT; cdr3_aa: CASSVAGQSTDTQYF; v_call: TRBV6-4; clone_size: -; j_call: TRBJ2-3; d_call: TRBD2
cdr3_nt: TGTGCCAGTAGTATTAGAAAGGGTCGAACGGACTACTCTGGGGCCAACGTCCTGACTTTC; cdr3_aa: CASSIRKGRTDYSGANVLTF; v_call: TRBV19; clone_size: -; j_call: TRBJ2-6; d_call: -
cdr3_nt: TGTGCCATCCCCCAGCGGAGCTCCTACGAGCAGTACTTC; cdr3_aa: CAIPQRSSYEQYF; v_call: TRBV6-4; clone_size: -; j_call: TRBJ2-7; d_call: -
cdr3_nt: TGTGCCAGCAGCTTATCGGGGGCGAAAACAACTGAAGCTTTCTTT; cdr3_aa: CASSLSGAKTTEAFF; v_call: TRBV11-2; clone_size: -; j_call: TRBJ1-1; d_call: -
cdr3_nt: TGTGCCAGCAGTGCCCGGACAGGGCAAGAAAAACTGTTTTTT; cdr3_aa: CASSARTGQEKLFF; v_call: TRBV9; clone_size: -; j_call: TRBJ1-4; d_call: TRBD1
cdr3_nt: TGTGCCAGCAGCTCTCCCGGGGCTCCGAGGGCCTACGAGCAGTACTTC; cdr3_aa: CASSSPGAPRAYEQYF; v_call: TRBV5-8; clone_size: -; j_call: TRBJ2-7; d_call: -
cdr3_nt: TGCGCCAGCAGCAACCCGAGCGGGGGGCGATATAATTCACCCCTCCACTTT; cdr3_aa: CASSNPSGGRYNSPLHF; v_call: TRBV5-1; clone_size: -; j_call: TRBJ1-6; d_call: -
cdr3_nt: TGTGCCAGCTTTGAACTAACGGATACGCAGTATTTT; cdr3_aa: CASFELTDTQYF; v_call: TRBV2; clone_size: -; j_call: TRBJ2-3; d_call: -
cdr3_nt: TGTGCCAGCAGCATAGACAGGGTCTCTGTAGGCTACACCTTC; cdr3_aa: CASSIDRVSVGYTF; v_call: TRBV7-8; clone_size: -; j_call: TRBJ1-2; d_call: TRBD1
cdr3_nt: TGTGCCAGCAATTGGCGGGGGGAGGACAATGAGCAGTTCTTC; cdr3_aa: CASNWRGEDNEQFF; v_call: TRBV2; clone_size: -; j_call: TRBJ2-1; d_call: TRBD2
cdr3_nt: TGTGCCAGCAGTCCCCGGCGGGACCACTACAATGAGCAGTTCTTC; cdr3_aa: CASSPRRDHYNEQFF; v_call: TRBV6-1; clone_size: once; j_call: TRBJ2-1; d_call: -
cdr3_nt: TGTGCCAGCAGCTTAGAAAGACAGGGGGCCAATGGCTACACCTTC; cdr3_aa: CASSLERQGANGYTF; v_call: TRBV11-2; clone_size: -; j_call: TRBJ1-2; d_call: TRBD1
cdr3_nt: TGTGCCAGCAGCTTAGCGGGGCGGGACACCGGGGAGCTGTTTTTT; cdr3_aa: CASSLAGRDTGELFF; v_call: TRBV7-2; clone_size: -; j_call: TRBJ2-2; d_call: -
cdr3_nt: TGTGCCAGCAGCGTTACAGGGAACTATGGCTACACCTTC; cdr3_aa: CASSVTGNYGYTF; v_call: TRBV7-8; clone_size: -; j_call: TRBJ1-2; d_call: -
cdr3_nt: TGTGCCAGCAGTTGGGCGCAGGGTGGGAGGGAGTCCTTC; cdr3_aa: CASSWAQGGRESF; v_call: TRBV6-5; clone_size: -; j_call: TRBJ2-7; d_call: TRBD2
cdr3_nt: TGTGCCAGCAGTTTACCCGGGACACGGGCCTCGAATACGCAGTATTTT; cdr3_aa: CASSLPGTRASNTQYF; v_call: TRBV27; clone_size: -; j_call: TRBJ2-3; d_call: -
cdr3_nt: TGCGCCAGCAGCCTGGAGGGTACCGTCTCCTACGAGCAGTACTTC; cdr3_aa: CASSLEGTVSYEQYF; v_call: TRBV5-1; clone_size: -; j_call: TRBJ2-7; d_call: -
cdr3_nt: TGTGCCAGCAGCTTGATGGCCTTCGGTGTGGGGGGCCAGCCCCAGCATTTT; cdr3_aa: CASSLMAFGVGGQPQHF; v_call: TRBV5-6; clone_size: -; j_call: TRBJ1-5; d_call: -
cdr3_nt: TGCGCCAGCAGCCAAGACGAGAGAAACACTGAAGCTTTCTTT; cdr3_aa: CASSQDERNTEAFF; v_call: TRBV4-1; clone_size: -; j_call: TRBJ1-1; d_call: -
cdr3_nt: TGTGCCAGCAGCTTTGGGGCGGGAGACTATAATTCACCCCTCCACTTT; cdr3_aa: CASSFGAGDYNSPLHF; v_call: TRBV5-6; clone_size: -; j_call: TRBJ1-6; d_call: -
cdr3_nt: TGTGCCAGCAGCCCCCGGGCTTACCGACAGGGGGGCACAGATACGCAGTATTTT; cdr3_aa: CASSPRAYRQGGTDTQYF; v_call: TRBV5-6; clone_size: -; j_call: TRBJ2-3; d_call: TRBD1
cdr3_nt: TGCAGCGTTGGGGGGGAGGCAAGTCACAGGGATCCTAACTATGGCTACACCTTC; cdr3_aa: CSVGGEASHRDPNYGYTF; v_call: TRBV29-1; clone_size: -; j_call: TRBJ1-2; d_call: -
cdr3_nt: TGTGCCAGCAGCGTACAGGGGACGTACACTGAAGCTTTCTTT; cdr3_aa: CASSVQGTYTEAFF; v_call: TRBV7-2; clone_size: few; j_call: TRBJ1-1; d_call: TRBD1
cdr3_nt: TGTGCCAGTAGTACCGGGACAGGGGGGAGCGTTTATCAGCCCCAGCATTTT; cdr3_aa: CASSTGTGGSVYQPQHF; v_call: TRBV19; clone_size: -; j_call: TRBJ1-5; d_call: TRBD1
cdr3_nt: TGTGCCAGCAGTTGGGACAGGAAGAACACTGAAGCTTTCTTT; cdr3_aa: CASSWDRKNTEAFF; v_call: TRBV6-1; clone_size: -; j_call: TRBJ1-1; d_call: TRBD1
cdr3_nt: TGCGCCAGCAGCTTGATGGCAGGGGGCGCCGGCGGGGAGCTGTTTTTT; cdr3_aa: CASSLMAGGAGGELFF; v_call: TRBV5-1; clone_size: -; j_call: TRBJ2-2; d_call: TRBD1
cdr3_nt: TGTGCCAGCAGTAAGGACAGGGTGTCTGAAGCTTTCTTT; cdr3_aa: CASSKDRVSEAFF; v_call: TRBV6-5; clone_size: few; j_call: TRBJ1-1; d_call: TRBD1
cdr3_nt: TGTGCCAGCAGCCAGAGCGGGGGAAGCTCCTACGAGCAGTACTTC; cdr3_aa: CASSQSGGSSYEQYF; v_call: TRBV4-2; clone_size: -; j_call: TRBJ2-7; d_call: TRBD2
cdr3_nt: TGTGCCAGCAGCTCGCCAGACAGGGCGGATGAAAAACTGTTTTTT; cdr3_aa: CASSSPDRADEKLFF; v_call: TRBV11-3; clone_size: -; j_call: TRBJ1-4; d_call: TRBD1
cdr3_nt: TGTGCCATCAGTGAAAGAGGGAGTCTCAACTATGGCTACACCTTC; cdr3_aa: CAISERGSLNYGYTF; v_call: TRBV10-3; clone_size: -; j_call: TRBJ1-2; d_call: -
cdr3_nt: TGTGCCAGCAGCTTGGACACTAGCGACAATGAGCAGTTCTTC; cdr3_aa: CASSLDTSDNEQFF; v_call: TRBV7-6; clone_size: -; j_call: TRBJ2-1; d_call: TRBD2
cdr3_nt: TGTGCCAGCAGCTTGGGCAGGGGCTCTGGCGAGCAGTACTTC; cdr3_aa: CASSLGRGSGEQYF; v_call: TRBV5-4; clone_size: -; j_call: TRBJ2-7; d_call: -
cdr3_nt: TGCAGCGTTGGGACAGGGCGAAGCGGTAATGAAAAACTGTTTTTT; cdr3_aa: CSVGTGRSGNEKLFF; v_call: TRBV29-1; clone_size: -; j_call: TRBJ1-4; d_call: TRBD1
cdr3_nt: TGTGCCAGCAGCGTACTTCCGGGACAGGGCTACGAGCAGTACTTC; cdr3_aa: CASSVLPGQGYEQYF; v_call: TRBV9; clone_size: -; j_call: TRBJ2-7; d_call: TRBD1
cdr3_nt: TGTGCCAGCAGCTACACAGGGTGCTGGTCTGGAAACACCATATATTTT; cdr3_aa: CASSYTGCWSGNTIYF; v_call: TRBV21-1; clone_size: -; j_call: TRBJ1-3; d_call: -
cdr3_nt: TGTGCCAGCAGCTTTAATGATCTGGAGACCCAGTACTTC; cdr3_aa: CASSFNDLETQYF; v_call: TRBV5-6; clone_size: -; j_call: TRBJ2-5; d_call: -
cdr3_nt: TGTGCCAGCTCACCGGGGACAGGGCGTTTCGGCATTCAGTACTTC; cdr3_aa: CASSPGTGRFGIQYF; v_call: TRBV18; clone_size: -; j_call: TRBJ2-4; d_call: TRBD1
cdr3_nt: TGCGCCAGCAGCCCTACTGTTAAAGACGAGCAGTACTTC; cdr3_aa: CASSPTVKDEQYF; v_call: TRBV5-1; clone_size: -; j_call: TRBJ2-7; d_call: -
cdr3_nt: TGCGCCAGCAGCTCCGCCCCTCCTAGCGGGGGAACATACGAGCAGTACTTC; cdr3_aa: CASSSAPPSGGTYEQYF; v_call: TRBV5-1; clone_size: -; j_call: TRBJ2-7; d_call: TRBD2
cdr3_nt: TGTGCCAGCTCACGGGGACTTCCTCTATCCTACGAGCAGTACTTC; cdr3_aa: CASSRGLPLSYEQYF; v_call: TRBV18; clone_size: -; j_call: TRBJ2-7; d_call: -
cdr3_nt: TGTGCCAGCAGTTATGACAGGGCAAATCAGCCCCAGCATTTT; cdr3_aa: CASSYDRANQPQHF; v_call: TRBV6-5; clone_size: -; j_call: TRBJ1-5; d_call: TRBD1
cdr3_nt: TGTGCCAGCAGCTTTGCGAGGGGCGCCGGGGAGCTGTTTTTT; cdr3_aa: CASSFARGAGELFF; v_call: TRBV5-4; clone_size: -; j_call: TRBJ2-2; d_call: -
cdr3_nt: TGTGCCAGCAGCCAATTAGCGGAGCTACAAGAGACCCAGTACTTC; cdr3_aa: CASSQLAELQETQYF; v_call: TRBV7-8; clone_size: -; j_call: TRBJ2-5; d_call: -
cdr3_nt: TGTGCCAGCAGCCACGCCGACAGGGGTCCCTACGAGCAGTACTTC; cdr3_aa: CASSHADRGPYEQYF; v_call: TRBV7-8; clone_size: -; j_call: TRBJ2-7; d_call: TRBD1
cdr3_nt: TGTGCCAGTGGGTTATACGGACAGGGCCAAGAGACCCAGTACTTC; cdr3_aa: CASGLYGQGQETQYF; v_call: TRBV19; clone_size: -; j_call: TRBJ2-5; d_call: TRBD1